The 25 T cell receptor beta chains presented below share a single source sample, sequenced in a study of Ad26.COV2.S vaccination and SARS-CoV-2 variants (dated by TCRdb to about 2021). Reading the label with the study, this specimen's treatment or condition is: about 20 received Ad26.COV2.S at low or high dose, single or two shots; 5 received placebo; per-sample allocation not given. Repertoires of vaccine and placebo recipients were sequenced from samples taken on day 63 after the first injection. Library construction relied on the immunoSEQ multiplex PCR assay. The table was pulled from immuneACCESS by TCRdb, which kept in-frame rearrangements only. Such tables lose some clones; where checked, under half of the loss comes from unresolved V genes, and the rest has no known cause. The sample data list about 350,000 clones, and less than 90% of these were observed just once. Around a tenth of the sample is held by the ten biggest clonotypes.

The material was peripheral blood, obtained in a trial of Ad26.COV2.S vaccine versus placebo. Receptors were obtained from a person between 18 and 65 years old who received the Ad26.COV2.S COVID-19 vaccine or a placebo.

The V gene is TRBV7-2, the J gene TRBJ2-7; D call uncertain. Germline V gene data show CDR1 as SGHTA and CDR2 as FQGNSA. This CDR3 spans 14 amino acids. Trimming removed 2 bases at V and 4 bases at J, with 12 bases between. The CDR3 sequence: CASSLTQVSYEQYF. DNA for the CDR3: TGTGCCAGCAGCTTAACCCAGGTTTCTTACGAGCAGTACTTC.

The V gene is TRBV11-2, the J gene TRBJ1-6; possible D gene TRBD1, 5 bases. V was clipped by 5 bases and J by 5 bases, with 16 bases between them. This CDR3 has 16 residues. The germline V gene has CDR1 SGHAT and CDR2 FQNNGV. In DNA form, the CDR3 reads TGTGCCAGCAGCCCCCAGGGTCTAACTGATAATTCACCCCTCCACTTT. Encoded protein: CASSPQGLTDNSPLHF.

The V gene is TRBV7-9, the J gene TRBJ1-1; 8 positions match TRBD1. The CDR3 totals 15 residues. Germline values: CDR1 SEHNR, CDR2 FQNEAQ (reference sequence). V trimming: 2 bases; J trimming: 1 base; junction bases outside the gene matches: 3. CDR3 loop: CASSLYGTGNTEAFF. The CDR3, as DNA: TGTGCCAGCAGCTTATACGGGACAGGGAACACTGAAGCTTTCTTT.

The CDR3 reads CASSPSGGAYGHEQYF. The DNA of the CDR3 is TGTGCCAGCAGCCCTAGCGGGGGGGCCTATGGTCACGAGCAGTACTTC. This chain connects TRBV11-2 to TRBJ2-7; 12 bases map to TRBD2. The trim removed 5 bases at V and 5 bases at J, leaving 10 bases unmatched. Per germline, CDR1 SGHAT and CDR2 FQNNGV. This CDR3 contains 16 residues.

The chain combines TRBV6-2 or TRBV6-3 with TRBJ1-2; the D gene is possibly TRBD1 (6 bases). The CDR3 runs 13 residues. Trimming shortened V by 3 bases and J by 8 bases, and 13 bases separated the two germline ends. Germline-derived CDR1 and CDR2 are MNHEY and SVGEGT. DNA of the CDR3: TGTGCCAGCAGTTATGGACAGATCGACGGCTACACCTTC. Translating gives CASSYGQIDGYTF.

V and J are TRBV6-2 or TRBV6-3 and TRBJ2-5; D might be TRBD1 (5 bases). Trimming pared 5 bases from V and 4 bases from J, leaving 11 bases between. The CDR3 spans 13 residues. CDR1 MNHEY and CDR2 SVGEGT come from the germline V gene. The CDR3 nucleotides read TGTGCCAGCAGTGCTTTGGGGCGAGAGACCCAGTACTTC. Protein: CASSALGRETQYF.

A single count supports this clone. The CDR3 nucleotides are TGTGCCAGCAGCGCCGATCGTAGGACTTACGAGCAGTACTTC. Protein sequence: CASSADRRTYEQYF. V usage is TRBV7-2 and J usage is TRBJ2-7; a possible D gene is TRBD2 (5 bases). V lost 5 bases, J lost 4 bases, and 15 bases lay in between. The CDR3 covers 14 residues. Germline V CDR1 and CDR2: SGHTA, FQGNSA.

The chain carries TRBV5-1 and TRBJ1-2, with a weak D call TRBD1 (5 bases). The CDR3 sequence is 15 residues long. V shed 4 bases and J shed 0 bases, with 13 bases lying between them. From germline, CDR1 is SGHRS and CDR2 YFSETQ. CDR3 DNA: TGCGCCAGCAGCCTAGACAGATACCCTAACTATGGCTACACCTTC. It translates to CASSLDRYPNYGYTF.

The rearrangement links TRBV6-2 or TRBV6-3 to TRBJ1-6; D is uncertain. V gave up 4 bases and J gave up 7 bases, with 11 bases separating them. Germline assignment: CDR1 MNHEY and CDR2 SVGEGT. The CDR3 sequence is 14 residues long. This chain's CDR3 is CASSWATENSPLHF. The CDR3 DNA sequence: TGTGCCAGCAGTTGGGCCACGGAAAATTCACCCCTCCACTTT.

Of note for this clone: Different DNA sequences within this sample yield the same CDR3. The chain joins TRBV5-1 to TRBJ2-3; possible D gene TRBD1, 6 bases. The CDR3 length is 15 residues. V was clipped by 4 bases and J by 0 bases, with 12 bases between them. CDR1 is SGHRS and CDR2 is YFSETQ in the germline V gene. CDR3 DNA: TGCGCCAGCAGCCCCGGACAGTCTAGCACAGATACGCAGTATTTT. Amino acids: CASSPGQSSTDTQYF. Complete variable domain (other parts from reference TRBV5-1 and TRBJ2-3): KAGVTQTPRYLIKTRGQQVTLSCSPISGHRSVSWYQQTPGQGLQFLFEYFSETQRNKGNFPGRFSGRQFSNSRSEMNVSTLELGDSALYLCASSPGQSSTDTQYFGPGTRLTVL.

The chain is built from TRBV7-2 and TRBJ2-1; D is possibly TRBD2 (5 bases). CDR1 is SGHTA and CDR2 is FQGNSA in the germline V gene. Trimming removed 5 bases from V and 6 bases from J, with 14 bases in between. CDR3 length: 14 amino acids. The CDR3 region is CASSRPTSSNEQFF. The CDR3 DNA sequence: TGTGCCAGCAGCCGTCCCACTAGTTCCAATGAGCAGTTCTTC. The entire variable domain, with the rest obtained from reference TRBV7-2 and TRBJ2-1, is as follows: GAGVSQSPSNKVTEKGKDVELRCDPISGHTALYWYRQSLGQGLEFLIYFQGNSAPDKSGLPSDRFSAERTGGSVSTLTIQRTQQEDSAVYLCASSRPTSSNEQFFGPGTRLTVL.

The rearrangement uses TRBV18 and TRBJ1-2; a weak D match, TRBD1 (5 bases). V was pared by 4 bases and J by 2 bases, with 5 bases between. Germline lookup yields CDR1 KGHSH and CDR2 LQKENI. The length of the CDR3 is 12 residues. The CDR3 loop reads CASSQGNYGYTF. The CDR3 coding sequence is TGTGCCAGCTCACAGGGGAACTATGGCTACACCTTC.

This chain links TRBV28 with TRBJ2-5; unclear D gene. V was trimmed by 4 bases and J by 5 bases, leaving 8 bases between them. Per the germline V gene, CDR1 is MDHEN and CDR2 is SYDVKM. The CDR3 has 12 amino acids. CDR3 sequence: CASSSGWETQYF. The CDR3 region has the DNA TGTGCCAGCAGTTCCGGGTGGGAGACCCAGTACTTC.

The chain is built from TRBV7-8 and TRBJ2-1; D uncertain. The CDR3 loop spans 12 amino acids. CDR1 is SGHVS and CDR2 is FQNEAQ in the germline V gene. V lost 5 bases and J lost 9, with 11 bases in between. The CDR3 DNA follows: TGTGCCAGCAGCCCCGTTTACCTTGAGCAGTTCTTC. As protein: CASSPVYLEQFF.

This sequence joins TRBV7-2 and TRBJ2-2, with no clear D. The CDR3 has 13 amino acids. With 3 bases removed from V and 6 bases from J, the gap between germline ends came to 8 bases. In germline, CDR1 is SGHTA, CDR2 FQGNSA. As DNA, the CDR3 is TGTGCCAGCAGCTTCCCGATCCCCGGGGAGCTGTTTTTT. Its protein product is CASSFPIPGELFF.

The chain joins TRBV28 to TRBJ2-1, with D unresolved. Germline V CDR1 and CDR2: MDHEN, SYDVKM. Trimming took 7 bases from V and 6 from J, leaving 13 bases between them. The CDR3 is made up of 13 amino acids. The CDR3 DNA follows: TGTGCCAGCAATTCCTATCCGGGCAATGAGCAGTTCTTC. Translating it yields CASNSYPGNEQFF.

The rearrangement links TRBV9 to TRBJ1-2; no definite D call. This CDR3 comprises 13 residues. With 0 bases removed from V and 0 bases from J, the gap between germline ends came to 3 bases. Per the germline V gene, CDR1 is SGDLS and CDR2 is YYNGEE. The CDR3 region is CASSVDANYGYTF. In nucleotides, the CDR3 is TGTGCCAGCAGCGTAGACGCTAACTATGGCTACACCTTC.

The chain links TRBV29-1 to TRBJ2-1; D gene unclear. V lost 0 bases and J 7 bases, leaving 4 bases between the germline ends. The CDR3 totals 11 residues. Germline loops: CDR1 SQVTM, CDR2 ANQGSEA. CDR3: CSVEDLNEQFF. CDR3 bases: TGCAGCGTTGAAGACTTAAATGAGCAGTTCTTC.

The V and J genes are TRBV6-5 and TRBJ2-7; D is unresolved. The CDR3 has 11 amino acids. The V gene's germline CDR1 is MNHEY and CDR2 SVGAGI. The V gene lost 6 bases and the J gene lost 0 bases, with 3 bases spanning the gap. CDR3 protein: CASRDSYEQYF. The CDR3 DNA sequence: TGTGCCAGCAGGGACTCCTACGAGCAGTACTTC.

The gene calls are TRBV6-2 or TRBV6-3 and TRBJ2-1; 13 positions match TRBD2. This CDR3 comprises 17 residues. V was pared by 0 bases and J by 9 bases, with 8 bases of the junction left unmatched. The germline V gene has CDR1 MNHEY and CDR2 SVGEGT. CDR3 residues: CASSYSPLAGGRSEQFF. The CDR3 coding sequence is TGTGCCAGCAGTTACTCCCCACTAGCGGGAGGGCGGAGTGAGCAGTTCTTC.

This chain uses TRBV5-5 with TRBJ1-6; tentative D call: TRBD1 (6 bases). The germline V and J ends were trimmed by 0 bases and 7 bases, with 14 bases remaining between them. Looked up from germline, CDR1 is SGHKS and CDR2 is YYEKEE (reference sequence). CDR3 length equals 16 residues. DNA of the CDR3: TGTGCCAGCAGCTTGGCCCCGGCAGGGGACAATTCACCCCTCCACTTT. Amino acids: CASSLAPAGDNSPLHF.

In this sample, this clone turned up once. CDR3 in amino acids: CASSDLAGTYEQYF. The DNA of the CDR3 is TGTGCCAGCAGTGATCTGGCGGGGACCTACGAGCAGTACTTC. V gene TRBV2 combines with J gene TRBJ2-7, with a tentative D call TRBD2 (6 bases). V lost 3 bases, J lost 2 bases, and 11 bases lay in between. CDR1 SNHLY and CDR2 FYNNEI come from the germline V gene. This CDR3 has 14 amino acids. Full variable domain (remainder filled in from reference TRBV2 and TRBJ2-7): EPEVTQTPSHQVTQMGQEVILRCVPISNHLYFYWYRQILGQKVEFLVSFYNNEISEKSEIFDDQFSVERPDGSNFTLKIRSTKLEDSAMYFCASSDLAGTYEQYFGPGTRLTVT.

This chain links TRBV19 with TRBJ1-4, with D perhaps TRBD1 (5 bases). Trimming shortened V by 6 bases and J by 8 bases, and 25 bases separated the two germline ends. CDR3 length equals 17 residues. Germline V gene sequence: CDR1 LNHDA, CDR2 SQIVND (reference sequence). The CDR3 here is CASRDGGPSVLVEKLFF. CDR3 sequence (DNA): TGTGCCAGTAGGGACGGGGGTCCGTCCGTCTTAGTGGAAAAACTGTTTTTT.

This chain links TRBV7-9 with TRBJ1-4, with TRBD1 matching over 7 bases. The length of the CDR3 is 15 residues. V trimming: 4 bases; J trimming: 0 bases; junction bases outside the gene matches: 2. Germline CDR1 SEHNR, CDR2 FQNEAQ (reference sequence). The CDR3 is CASSWGQTTNEKLFF. The CDR3 DNA follows: TGTGCCAGCAGCTGGGGACAGACAACTAATGAAAAACTGTTTTTT.

V is TRBV7-9 and J is TRBJ2-1; D perhaps matches TRBD1 (5 bases). Trimming left V 5 bases short and J 7 bases short, with 12 bases between. From germline, CDR1 is SEHNR and CDR2 FQNEAQ (reference sequence). The CDR3 runs 13 residues. CDR3: CASSETQGNEQFF. For the CDR3, the DNA is TGTGCCAGCAGCGAAACTCAGGGAAATGAGCAGTTCTTC.